Below are 27 T cell receptor beta chains sequenced from a single sample in a study of human T cells and chemical hapten exposure. TCRdb redid the calling of the RACE reads with MiXCR, one entry per CDR3 protein. The repertoire holds roughly 98,000 distinct CDR3 sequences, with over 10% as singletons. The time point here: patch test 1, 2 weeks after DPC sensitization. Treatment meaning: therapeutic diphenylcyclopropenone sensitization with weekly scalp DPC. The input for sequencing was whole blood, taken in connection with sensitization to the hapten diphenylcyclopropenone (DPC). These receptors were obtained from a woman aged 40 to 55 with alopecia areata. Some clones in this sample may be carry-over from other donors' samples.

This clonotype was observed many times. The chain employs TRBV28 and TRBJ1-1; D is uncertain. V was pared by 3 bases and J by 1 base, with 12 bases between. Germline loops: CDR1 MDHEN, CDR2 SYDVKM. CDR3 size: 15 residues. CDR3 residues: CASSFQDLPNTEAFF. The CDR3 nucleotides read TGTGCCAGCAGTTTTCAGGATCTCCCGAACACTGAAGCTTTCTTT.

In this sample, this clonotype turned up a few times. The chain employs TRBV11-1 and TRBJ2-1, with D hard to call. The CDR3 has 12 amino acids. Per the germline V gene, CDR1 is SGHAT and CDR2 is FQDESV (reference sequence). Trimming pared 1 base from V and 9 bases from J, leaving 7 bases between. The CDR3 region is CASSLVGSEQFF. The DNA of the CDR3 is TGTGCCAGCAGCTTAGTTGGTTCTGAGCAGTTCTTC.

Note on this clonotype: A much larger clone differs from this one at a single base, so this may be a read error. The chain couples TRBV28 to TRBJ2-7; D may be TRBD2 (5 bases). This CDR3 is 12 amino acids long. The germline gives CDR1 MDHEN, CDR2 SYDVKM. V lost 5 bases and J 4 bases, leaving 9 bases between the germline ends. Written as DNA, the CDR3 is TGTGCCAGCAGTGAGGGTGCTTACGAGCAGTACTTC. This translates into CASSEGAYEQYF.

This clonotype occurred a few times. This chain uses TRBV28 with TRBJ1-5; D may be TRBD1 (6 bases). The length of the CDR3 is 17 residues. The germline gives CDR1 MDHEN, CDR2 SYDVKM. V was clipped by 3 bases and J by 7 bases, with 22 bases between them. CDR3 protein: CASSFMGWKARGQPQHF. The DNA of the CDR3 is TGTGCCAGCAGTTTTATGGGGTGGAAGGCCAGGGGCCAGCCCCAGCATTTT.

V gene TRBV7-3 combines with J gene TRBJ2-1, with TRBD2 as a possible D gene (6 bases). Germline values: CDR1 SGHTA, CDR2 FQGTGA. Trimming left V 6 bases short and J 10 bases short, with 28 bases between. This CDR3 region has 17 residues. CDR3 bases: TGTGCCAGCAGTCAAGCAGAGGGCGGTAGGGCGAGCGGGGAGCAGTTCTTC. Protein product: CASSQAEGGRASGEQFF. The complete variable domain, with remaining parts taken from reference TRBV7-3 and TRBJ2-1, reads GAGVSQTPSNKVTEKGKYVELRCDPISGHTALYWYRQSLGQGPEFLIYFQGTGAADDSGLPNDRFFAVRPEGSVSTLKIQRTERGDSAVYLCASSQAEGGRASGEQFFGPGTRLTVL.

The chain recombines TRBV5-1 with TRBJ1-2; D remains unclear. V lost 5 bases, J lost 0 bases, and 8 bases lay in between. Germline lookup yields CDR1 SGHRS and CDR2 YFSETQ. This CDR3 contains 13 residues. The CDR3 sequence: CASSIGTNYGYTF. For the CDR3, the DNA is TGCGCCAGCAGTATCGGGACTAACTATGGCTACACCTTC.

The sample holds a few counts of this clonotype. J is TRBJ2-1 and V is TRBV4-2, with 8 nucleotides matching TRBD2. The J segment lost 6 bases and the V segment lost 0 bases, leaving 7 bases of the junction unmatched. There are 16 residues in the CDR3. The V gene's germline CDR1 is LGHNA and CDR2 YNFKEQ. CDR3 DNA sequence: TGTGCCAGCAGCCAAGATCTAGGACTAGCCTCCAATGAGCAGTTCTTC. Amino acids: CASSQDLGLASNEQFF.

This clonotype appeared many times. The genes are TRBV30 and TRBJ1-4; possible D gene TRBD1, 5 bases. V was cut by 2 bases and J by 5 bases, with 9 bases left in between. From germline, CDR1 is GTSNPN and CDR2 SVGIG (reference sequence). CDR3 size: 13 residues. CDR3 residues: CAWSRQRNEKLFF. The DNA for the CDR3 is TGTGCCTGGAGTCGACAGAGGAATGAAAAACTGTTTTTT.

The chain has TRBV29-1 and TRBJ1-5, with D possibly TRBD1 on 6 matching bases. Trimming left V 4 bases short and J 0 bases short, with 13 bases between. Per the germline V gene, CDR1 is SQVTM and CDR2 is ANQGSEA. The CDR3 runs 15 residues. The DNA for the CDR3 is TGCAGCGTTGTCGCCCCAGGGGATAGCAATCAGCCCCAGCATTTT. This sequence encodes CSVVAPGDSNQPQHF.

This clonotype was counted a few times. CDR3 sequence: CASSSGVDTQYF. DNA for the CDR3: TGCGCCAGCAGCTCCGGGGTAGATACGCAGTATTTT. J is TRBJ2-3 and V is TRBV5-1; perhaps TRBD2 as D (5 bases). Deletions cut 3 bases from V and 5 bases from J, with 7 bases between. This CDR3 has 12 amino acids. CDR1 and CDR2 (germline): SGHRS, YFSETQ. The full variable domain, in which reference TRBV5-1 and TRBJ2-3 provide the parts outside the CDR3, is KAGVTQTPRYLIKTRGQQVTLSCSPISGHRSVSWYQQTPGQGLQFLFEYFSETQRNKGNFPGRFSGRQFSNSRSEMNVSTLELGDSALYLCASSSGVDTQYFGPGTRLTVL.

This clonotype was recorded many times. The rearrangement joins TRBV6-2 or TRBV6-3 to TRBJ2-3; 10 positions match TRBD1. Looked up from germline, CDR1 is MNHEY and CDR2 is SVGEGT. The V gene end was trimmed by 0 bases and the J gene end by 1 base; junction bases not matched to a gene: 16. The CDR3 runs to 21 residues. For the CDR3, the DNA is TGTGCCAGCAGTTACTCGCCTCTGACAGGGGGCTCACAGTATCGCACAGATACGCAGTATTTT. Translated: CASSYSPLTGGSQYRTDTQYF.

This clonotype has more than one count but fewer than ten. This chain joins TRBV5-5 and TRBJ1-2, with 7 bases aligning to TRBD1. Germline lookup yields CDR1 SGHKS and CDR2 YYEKEE (reference sequence). The CDR3 sequence is 13 residues long. V was clipped by 2 bases and J by 6 bases; unmatched bases: 4. Written as DNA, the CDR3 is TGTGCCAGCAGCTTTGGAGGGACAGATGGCTACACCTTC. Protein sequence: CASSFGGTDGYTF. The variable domain in full, completed from reference TRBV5-5 and TRBJ1-2, reads DAGVTQSPTHLIKTRGQQVTLRCSPISGHKSVSWYQQVLGQGPQFIFQYYEKEERGRGNFPDRFSARQFPNYSSELNVNALLLGDSALYLCASSFGGTDGYTFGSGTRLTVV.

CDR3 sequence reads: CASSRGRQPQHF. CDR3 in DNA: TGTGCCAGCAGCCGGGGACGGCAGCCCCAGCATTTT. The genes are TRBV3-1 and TRBJ1-5; D may be TRBD1 (5 bases). V lost 4 bases, J lost 7 bases, and 8 bases lay in between. CDR1 is LGHDT and CDR2 is YNNKEL in the germline V gene (reference sequence). This CDR3 is built from 12 residues.

This clonotype has ten or more counts. The V gene is TRBV6-5, the J gene TRBJ2-7; 8 positions match TRBD1. With V trimmed by 9 bases and J by 7 bases, 17 bases remained unmatched. The CDR3 runs to 15 residues. Germline CDR1 and CDR2: MNHEY and SVGAGI. This CDR3 is CASSFSGTGNREQYF. CDR3 DNA: TGTGCCAGTTCTTTCTCCGGGACAGGTAATCGTGAGCAGTACTTC.

The genes are TRBV6-1 and TRBJ2-3; D is possibly TRBD1 (5 bases). The germline V gene encodes CDR1 MNHNS and CDR2 SASEGT. Trimming took 4 bases from V and 7 from J, leaving 15 bases between them. This CDR3 is built from 14 residues. In DNA, the CDR3 is TGTGCCAGCAGTGCGACAGCTCCCCCGAATACGCAGTATTTT. It is translated as CASSATAPPNTQYF.

To note about this clonotype: The CDR3 end shows no conserved phenylalanine or tryptophan, and so a read error is likely. J is TRBJ2-3 and V is TRBV6-1, with TRBD2 matching 8 bases. Germline-derived CDR1 and CDR2 are MNHNS and SASEGT. After removal of 6 bases from V and 6 bases from J, the junction contained 14 bases not matched to a gene. The CDR3 loop spans 16 amino acids. CDR3 in amino acids: CASRPATSGTADTQYS. The DNA of the CDR3 is TGTGCCAGCAGGCCGGCCACTAGCGGTACGGCGGATACGCAGTATTCT.

A remark on this clonotype: Germline is not matched at one junction end, which may reflect a read error. The V and J genes are TRBV7-7 and TRBJ1-5, with D possibly TRBD1 on 5 matching bases. The CDR3 consists of 19 residues. Germline V gene sequence: CDR1 SSHAT, CDR2 FNYEAQ (reference sequence). The CDR3 sequence: CASSLSHISTRGYNQPQHF. The CDR3, as DNA: TGTGCTAGCAGCTTAAGCCATATTTCCACAAGGGGATACAATCAGCCCCAGCATTTT.

This clonotype showed up just a few times. The chain is built from TRBV19 and TRBJ2-2, with D maybe TRBD1 (6 bases). The germline CDR1 and CDR2 sequences are LNHDA and SQIVND (reference sequence). With 5 bases removed from V and 1 base from J, the gap between germline ends came to 11 bases. The CDR3 length is 15 residues. The CDR3 region is CASSRRTENTGELFF. CDR3 bases: TGTGCCAGTAGTCGTAGGACAGAGAACACCGGGGAGCTGTTTTTT.

The chain couples TRBV11-1 to TRBJ2-3; D call uncertain. Trimming removed 2 bases at V and 5 bases at J, with 11 bases between. Germline lookup yields CDR1 SGHAT and CDR2 FQDESV (reference sequence). The CDR3 is made up of 14 amino acids. The CDR3 sequence is CASSLRSSQDTQYF. DNA for the CDR3: TGTGCCAGCAGCTTAAGGTCCTCCCAAGATACGCAGTATTTT.

This clonotype has only a few counts. The chain is built from TRBV12-3 or TRBV12-4 and TRBJ2-2, with 10 bases aligning to TRBD1. V lost 2 bases to trimming and J lost 6 bases; unmatched junction nucleotides: 6. The CDR3 contains 16 residues. The CDR3: CASSLSGTGVSGELFF. The CDR3 DNA sequence: TGTGCCAGCAGTTTAAGTGGGACAGGGGTATCCGGGGAGCTGTTTTTT.

This clonotype has a handful of counts. The V gene is TRBV2, the J gene TRBJ2-7; the D gene is possibly TRBD2 (5 bases). Germline V gene sequence: CDR1 SNHLY, CDR2 FYNNEI. The CDR3 is 15 residues long. The V and J ends lost 3 bases and 0 bases respectively, with 12 bases between them. CDR3 residues: CASSDSVARSYEQYF. The CDR3 DNA reads TGTGCCAGCAGTGATTCGGTAGCGCGCTCCTACGAGCAGTACTTC. Looking up the rest from reference TRBV2 and TRBJ2-7 gives the full variable domain: EPEVTQTPSHQVTQMGQEVILRCVPISNHLYFYWYRQILGQKVEFLVSFYNNEISEKSEIFDDQFSVERPDGSNFTLKIRSTKLEDSAMYFCASSDSVARSYEQYFGPGTRLTVT.

The chain recombines TRBV20-1 with TRBJ2-1; 8 nucleotides align to TRBD2. Germline V CDR1 and CDR2: DFQATT, SNEGSKA (reference sequence). The CDR3 has 15 amino acids. V lost 2 bases and J lost 9; bases outside the gene matches: 12. The CDR3 coding sequence is TGCAGTGCTAGATTAGCGGGACCCCAAAGTGGTGAGCAGTTCTTC. As protein: CSARLAGPQSGEQFF.

This clonotype has only a few counts. The J gene is TRBJ2-1, the V gene TRBV11-3; possible D gene TRBD2, 6 bases. The CDR3 loop spans 14 amino acids. Trimming pared 2 bases from V and 7 bases from J, leaving 12 bases between. CDR1 is SGHNT and CDR2 is YENEEA in the germline V gene. CDR3 nucleotide sequence: TGTGCCAGCAGCTTAAGAACTAGCCCAAATGAGCAGTTCTTC. It encodes CASSLRTSPNEQFF.

This clonotype was counted ten times or more. J is TRBJ1-2 and V is TRBV4-3, with D unresolved. The germline gives CDR1 LGHNA, CDR2 YSLEER. The V and J ends lost 4 bases and 1 base respectively, with 7 bases between them. This CDR3 is built from 13 residues. CDR3 nucleotide sequence: TGCGCCAGCAGCCGAGGAGATAACTATGGCTACACCTTC. This codes for CASSRGDNYGYTF.

This clonotype was picked up many times. The rearrangement links TRBV18 to TRBJ2-3; no clear D. CDR1 KGHSH and CDR2 LQKENI come from the germline V gene. There are 15 residues in the CDR3. The V gene lost 3 bases and the J gene lost 0 bases, with 10 bases spanning the gap. The CDR3 DNA is TGTGCCAGCTCACCTGTTGGCGGAAGCACAGATACGCAGTATTTT. This translates into CASSPVGGSTDTQYF.

V usage is TRBV29-1 and J usage is TRBJ1-5; 7 bases map to TRBD1. V gave up 3 bases and J gave up 3 bases; unmatched junction bases: 2. The CDR3 is made up of 13 amino acids. Germline CDR1 reads SQVTM; CDR2 reads ANQGSEA. The CDR3, as DNA: TGCAGCGTTGAGACAGGGTACAATCAGCCCCAGCATTTT. Amino acid sequence: CSVETGYNQPQHF.

The rearrangement links TRBV9 to TRBJ2-7; a weak D match, TRBD1 (5 bases). V was cut by 2 bases and J by 3 bases, with 12 bases left in between. The germline V gene encodes CDR1 SGDLS and CDR2 YYNGEE. The CDR3 spans 14 residues. The CDR3 coding sequence is TGTGCCAGCAGCGTGGACAATATGGGCTACGAGCAGTACTTC. It codes for CASSVDNMGYEQYF.